These 27 T cell receptor beta chains share one sample of origin, sequenced in a study of blood T cell repertoires in COVID-19. The method was immunoSEQ multiplex PCR; TCRdb's version includes in-frame clones alone and lacks a portion of them. The table records roughly 180,000 clones, approximately 81% of them present only once. Sequenced material: PBMCs or T cells enriched from blood (not recorded which). Every receptor here comes from a man between 60 and 75 years old who had recovered from COVID-19.

V gene TRBV29-1 combines with J gene TRBJ2-1; D is unclear. This CDR3 has 16 amino acids. The ends were cut back, 3 bases at V and 4 bases at J, with 19 bases in the middle. Per the germline V gene, CDR1 is SQVTM and CDR2 is ANQGSEA. The CDR3 coding sequence is TGCAGCGTTGATTTATTCGAGACACGGCGATACAATGAGCAGTTCTTC. This codes for CSVDLFETRRYNEQFF.

J is TRBJ1-2 and V is TRBV6-5; D possibly corresponds to TRBD1 (6 bases). The V end lost 0 bases, the J end lost 8 bases, and 16 bases lay between the germline ends. Germline CDR1 MNHEY, CDR2 SVGAGI. The CDR3 totals 15 residues. For the CDR3, the DNA is TGTGCCAGCAGTTACTCGGGCTCTAGGGGGGGCGGCTACACCTTC. Amino acids: CASSYSGSRGGGYTF.

In this sample, this clone turned up once. The chain uses TRBV18 and TRBJ2-7, with TRBD1 identical over 8 bases. The CDR3 has 12 residues. In germline, CDR1 is KGHSH, CDR2 LQKENI. The J segment lost 6 bases and the V segment lost 5 bases, leaving 3 bases of the junction unmatched. CDR3 in DNA: TGTGCCAGCTCATCCGACAGGGGCGAGCAGTACTTC. This encodes CASSSDRGEQYF.

This chain links TRBV7-2 with TRBJ1-3; 8 bases match TRBD1. CDR1 and CDR2 from the germline V gene are SGHTA and FQGNSA. Trimming cost V 1 base and J 3 bases; bases outside gene matches: 8. CDR3 length: 17 residues. Here the CDR3 reads CASSLVGQGANGNTIYF. CDR3 bases: TGTGCCAGCAGCTTAGTCGGGCAGGGGGCAAATGGAAACACCATATATTTT.

The rearrangement uses TRBV29-1 and TRBJ2-7, with TRBD1 matching 10 bases. The CDR3 sequence is 15 residues long. CDR1 and CDR2 from the germline V gene are SQVTM and ANQGSEA. Losses at the gene ends were 2 bases for V and 2 bases for J; bases not matched to a gene: 6. The CDR3 loop reads CSVEFAGQGTYEQYF. CDR3 nucleotides: TGCAGCGTTGAATTCGCGGGACAGGGGACCTACGAGCAGTACTTC.

This clone has a count of ten or more. This sequence joins TRBV7-8 and TRBJ2-1; tentative D call: TRBD1 (7 bases). This CDR3 region has 14 residues. V dropped 6 bases and J dropped 7 bases, with 16 bases sitting between them. Germline V CDR1 and CDR2: SGHVS, FQNEAQ. CDR3 amino acids: CASRLDRAGNEQFF. For the CDR3, the DNA is TGTGCCAGCAGACTCGACAGGGCGGGGAATGAGCAGTTCTTC.

A few counts support this clone. This CDR3 is also generated by other DNA sequences in the sample. The chain uses TRBV12-3 or TRBV12-4 and TRBJ2-5; 7 nucleotides align to TRBD2. The CDR3 is 13 amino acids. Trimming took 3 bases from V and 4 from J; bases not matched to a gene: 2. The CDR3 sequence is CASSFGGGETQYF. CDR3 bases: TGTGCCAGCAGTTTTGGGGGGGGAGAGACCCAGTACTTC.

DNA for the CDR3: TGCGCCAGCAGCTTGCACGGGACAGGGGGCTACGAGCAGTACTTC. Its protein is CASSLHGTGGYEQYF. This chain links TRBV5-1 with TRBJ2-7, with 11 bases matching TRBD1. The junction had 3 bases not matched to a gene; V was cut back by 1 base and J by 3 bases. The germline gives CDR1 SGHRS, CDR2 YFSETQ. This CDR3 spans 15 amino acids.

The chain has TRBV19 and TRBJ2-7; D is possibly TRBD1 (6 bases). Trimming left V 3 bases short and J 3 bases short, with 18 bases between. Germline V lookup: CDR1 LNHDA, CDR2 SQIVND (reference sequence). The CDR3 consists of 16 residues. The CDR3 DNA follows: TGTGCCAGTAGTATGTGGGGGAATAGGGGGAACTACGAGCAGTACTTC. Encoded protein: CASSMWGNRGNYEQYF.

This chain links TRBV14 with TRBJ1-4; D possibly corresponds to TRBD1 (5 bases). The CDR3 extends over 15 amino acids. V was cut by 1 base and J by 6 bases, with 12 bases left in between. Looked up from germline, CDR1 is SGHDN and CDR2 is FVKESK. The CDR3 spells CASSQAYGGYEKLFF. As DNA, the CDR3 is TGTGCCAGCAGCCAAGCGTACGGGGGATATGAAAAACTGTTTTTT.

The chain carries TRBV3-1 (or the pseudogene TRBV3-2) and TRBJ2-7; 10 nucleotides line up with TRBD2. The trim removed 0 bases at V and 3 bases at J, leaving 11 bases unmatched. There are 18 residues in the CDR3. Looked up from germline, CDR1 is LGHDT and CDR2 is YNNKEL (reference sequence). The CDR3 reads CASSQDPGASGRSYEQYF. CDR3 coding DNA: TGTGCCAGCAGCCAAGATCCGGGGGCTAGCGGGAGAAGCTACGAGCAGTACTTC.

The count of this clone is one. This sequence joins TRBV11-1 and TRBJ2-5; D is possibly TRBD1 (6 bases). V lost 3 bases to trimming and J lost 2 bases, with 10 bases between them. This CDR3 is 14 amino acids long. Germline CDR1 SGHAT, CDR2 FQDESV (reference sequence). CDR3 in amino acids: CASSFTGRQETQYF. The DNA for the CDR3 is TGTGCCAGCAGCTTTACAGGGCGTCAAGAGACCCAGTACTTC.

This clone was observed a single time. V and J are TRBV7-9 and TRBJ2-2; D unclear. Germline V gives CDR1 SEHNR, CDR2 FQNEAQ (reference sequence). CDR3 length: 12 amino acids. V lost 2 bases and J 9 bases, leaving 7 bases between the germline ends. The CDR3 bases are TGTGCCAGCAGCTTATTTAATCGGGAGCTGTTTTTT. This codes for CASSLFNRELFF.

V usage is TRBV5-1 and J usage is TRBJ2-7; 7 nucleotides agree with TRBD1. V lost 0 bases and J lost 5; bases outside the gene matches: 14. The CDR3 has 17 residues. CDR1 and CDR2 from the germline V gene are SGHRS and YFSETQ. In DNA, the CDR3 is TGCGCCAGCAGCTTGGCCTCGGGGCCAGGGGGTCGCAACGAGCAGTACTTC. Translation gives CASSLASGPGGRNEQYF.

The chain couples TRBV19 to TRBJ1-5; 8 nucleotides match TRBD1. V lost 7 bases to trimming and J lost 6 bases; unmatched junction nucleotides: 2. The CDR3 loop spans 12 amino acids. The germline CDR1 and CDR2 sequences are LNHDA and SQIVND (reference sequence). The CDR3 spells CASTGGFQPQHF. CDR3 DNA: TGTGCCAGTACAGGGGGCTTTCAGCCCCAGCATTTT.

This clone was seen once. The J gene is TRBJ2-7, the V gene TRBV9; TRBD1 matches at 8 bases. This CDR3 has 14 amino acids. Germline CDR1 and CDR2: SGDLS and YYNGEE. V shed 3 bases, J shed 2 bases, and the junction held 4 bases outside the gene matches. CDR3 in DNA: TGTGCCAGCAGCGCCGACAGGGGTCCCTACGAGCAGTACTTC. This codes for CASSADRGPYEQYF.

The rearrangement joins TRBV29-1 to TRBJ1-1; the D gene is possibly TRBD1 (6 bases). V shed 5 bases and J shed 1 base, with 14 bases lying between them. The CDR3 is made up of 14 amino acids. Germline CDR1 SQVTM, CDR2 ANQGSEA. The chain's CDR3 is CSVSNRATNTEAFF. The CDR3 region has the DNA TGCAGCGTTTCTAACAGGGCGACGAACACTGAAGCTTTCTTT.

This chain uses TRBV20-1 with TRBJ2-2, with TRBD2 matching 11 bases. This CDR3 spans 17 amino acids. The germline CDR1 and CDR2 sequences are DFQATT and SNEGSKA (reference sequence). J lost 1 base, V lost 3 bases, and 7 bases had no gene match. The CDR3: CSASRLAGGLNTGELFF. The CDR3 DNA reads TGCAGTGCTAGTAGGCTAGCGGGAGGACTGAACACCGGGGAGCTGTTTTTT.

This clone was recorded once. The V call is TRBV6-4, the J call TRBJ1-6; TRBD1 aligns across 8 bases. This CDR3 has 14 amino acids. The V segment lost 4 bases and the J segment 7 bases; nucleotides outside the gene matches: 3. Germline V lookup: CDR1 MRHNA, CDR2 SNTAGT. The CDR3 spells CASSVTGANSPLHF. The CDR3 DNA is TGTGCCAGCAGTGTGACAGGGGCCAATTCACCCCTCCACTTT.

The V and J genes are TRBV28 and TRBJ2-3, with 12 bases aligning to TRBD2. Germline V gene data show CDR1 as MDHEN and CDR2 as SYDVKM. This CDR3 has 16 residues. Unmatched junction bases numbered 8, after V lost 6 bases and J lost 4 bases. The chain's CDR3 is CASRYTSGGRPDTQYF. CDR3 nucleotides: TGTGCCAGCAGGTACACTAGCGGGGGGAGGCCAGATACGCAGTATTTT. Full variable domain (missing parts from reference TRBV28 and TRBJ2-3): DVKVTQSSRYLVKRTGEKVFLECVQDMDHENMFWYRQDPGLGLRLIYFSYDVKMKEKGDIPEGYSVSREKKERFSLILESASTNQTSMYLCASRYTSGGRPDTQYFGPGTRLTVL.

V gene TRBV5-1 combines with J gene TRBJ2-2; D is unclear. Germline V gives CDR1 SGHRS, CDR2 YFSETQ. This CDR3 region has 15 residues. V was cut by 5 bases and J by 3 bases, with 14 bases left in between. CDR3 sequence: CASSFVSAYTGELFF. In DNA, the CDR3 is TGCGCCAGCAGTTTTGTCAGCGCATACACCGGGGAGCTGTTTTTT.

The chain couples TRBV9 to TRBJ1-3, with D maybe TRBD1 (5 bases). Trimming took 1 base from V and 3 from J, leaving 14 bases between them. CDR3 length: 16 amino acids. Per the germline V gene, CDR1 is SGDLS and CDR2 is YYNGEE. The CDR3 protein is CASSVSIGANGNTIYF. For the CDR3, the DNA is TGTGCCAGCAGCGTATCAATAGGGGCTAATGGAAACACCATATATTTT.

The rearrangement uses TRBV19 and TRBJ2-1, with TRBD2 identical over 10 bases. The CDR3 is 15 residues long. Germline V lookup: CDR1 LNHDA, CDR2 SQIVND (reference sequence). V lost 8 bases and J lost 6; bases outside the gene matches: 10. Here the CDR3 DNA reads TGTGCCAGTTCTCTTCTAGCGGGAGTGGGCAATGAGCAGTTCTTC. Translated: CASSLLAGVGNEQFF.

This sequence joins TRBV5-4 and TRBJ2-2; maybe TRBD1 (5 bases). There are 15 residues in the CDR3. CDR1 is SGHNT, CDR2 YYREEE, per germline (reference sequence). V lost 1 base, J lost 3 bases, and 10 bases lay in between. This CDR3 reads CASSLIGVDTGELFF. DNA of the CDR3: TGTGCCAGCAGCTTGATAGGGGTGGACACCGGGGAGCTGTTTTTT.

The gene calls are TRBV5-4 and TRBJ2-2, with 11 bases lining up with TRBD2. After removal of 4 bases from V and 4 bases from J, the junction contained 12 bases not matched to a gene. There are 18 residues in the CDR3. CDR1 SGHNT and CDR2 YYREEE come from the germline V gene (reference sequence). The CDR3: CASSPVAGGPSGTGELFF. The CDR3 nucleotides are TGTGCCAGCAGCCCGGTAGCGGGAGGGCCCTCGGGCACCGGGGAGCTGTTTTTT.

The chain links TRBV10-3 to TRBJ2-3; D call uncertain. The CDR3 extends over 10 amino acids. Germline CDR1 reads ENHRY; CDR2 reads SYGVKD. V lost 10 bases to trimming and J lost 6 bases, with 8 bases between them. The CDR3 DNA reads TGTGCCACGGTCGAGGATACGCAGTATTTT. It translates to CATVEDTQYF.

This chain links TRBV5-1 with TRBJ1-6; 7 bases are shared with TRBD1. The CDR3 is 14 residues long. The trim removed 4 bases at V and 6 bases at J, leaving 4 bases unmatched. CDR1 is SGHRS and CDR2 is YFSETQ in the germline V gene. CDR3 nucleotides: TGCGCCAGCAGCGCCGGGACAGCTAATTCACCCCTCCACTTT. Translating it yields CASSAGTANSPLHF.